What follows is one T cell receptor (beta chain) and its context. The antigen remains undetermined. This CDR3 contains 13 residues. V was shortened by 5 bases and J by 5 bases, with 12 bases between the two germline ends. CDR1 is MNHEY, CDR2 SVGAGI, per germline. The data derive from a study of shared clonotypes between healthy human individuals. Overall study findings and caveats: A reduction in generation probabilities was seen for non-shared clonotypes relative to those shared by all four donors.

Every subset's genomic DNA went evenly onto several immunoSEQ plates. Sorted-subset replicate PCRs used approximately 180 ng of genomic DNA. This amount corresponded to about 30,000 T cell genomes. The protocol was immunoSEQ multiplex PCR, while the TCRdb copy is restricted to in-frame clones and leaves out a portion. The sample shows 950,000 to 1,100,000 clones, 70% to 80% of them seen only once. The sequence derives from a young man in good health. This chain connects TRBV6-5 to TRBJ2-5; D possibly matches TRBD1 or TRBD2 (5 bases each). Sequencing was performed on memory CD4+ T cells sorted from blood. Subset of the sample: CD45RA-negative fraction. The CDR3 DNA is TGTGCCAGCAGTCGGCCAGGGAGTGAGACCCAGTACTTC. As protein: CASSRPGSETQYF.